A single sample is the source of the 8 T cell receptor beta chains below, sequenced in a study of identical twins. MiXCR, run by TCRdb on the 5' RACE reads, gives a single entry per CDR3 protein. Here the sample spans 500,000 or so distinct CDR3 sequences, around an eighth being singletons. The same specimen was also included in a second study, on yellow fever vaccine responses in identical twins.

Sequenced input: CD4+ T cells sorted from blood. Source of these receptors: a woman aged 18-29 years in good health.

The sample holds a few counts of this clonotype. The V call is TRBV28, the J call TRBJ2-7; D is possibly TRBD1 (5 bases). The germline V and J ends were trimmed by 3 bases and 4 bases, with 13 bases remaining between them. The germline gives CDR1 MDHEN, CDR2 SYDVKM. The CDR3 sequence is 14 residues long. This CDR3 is CASSFVGPVYEQYF. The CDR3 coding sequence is TGTGCCAGCAGTTTCGTGGGGCCTGTTTACGAGCAGTACTTC.

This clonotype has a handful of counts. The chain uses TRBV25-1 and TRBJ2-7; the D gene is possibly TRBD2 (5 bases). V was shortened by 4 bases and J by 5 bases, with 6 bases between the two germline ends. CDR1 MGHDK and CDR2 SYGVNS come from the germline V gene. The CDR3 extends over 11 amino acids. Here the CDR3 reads CASSVLDEQYF. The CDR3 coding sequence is TGTGCCAGCAGTGTACTAGACGAGCAGTACTTC.

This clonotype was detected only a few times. The CDR3 is CASSPDRGPLYQPQHF. In DNA, the CDR3 is TGTGCCAGCAGTCCGGACAGGGGGCCCCTCTATCAGCCCCAGCATTTT. The chain has TRBV27 and TRBJ1-5, with 11 bases that match TRBD1. V lost 5 bases and J lost 5; bases outside the gene matches: 8. This CDR3 has 16 residues. Germline values: CDR1 MNHEY, CDR2 SMNVEV (reference sequence).

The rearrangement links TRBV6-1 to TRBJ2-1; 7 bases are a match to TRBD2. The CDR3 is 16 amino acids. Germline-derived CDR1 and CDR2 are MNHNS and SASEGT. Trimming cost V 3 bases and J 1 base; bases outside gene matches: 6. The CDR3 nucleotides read TGTGCCAGCAGTGACAGAGCGGGGTTTTCCTACAATGAGCAGTTCTTC. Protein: CASSDRAGFSYNEQFF.

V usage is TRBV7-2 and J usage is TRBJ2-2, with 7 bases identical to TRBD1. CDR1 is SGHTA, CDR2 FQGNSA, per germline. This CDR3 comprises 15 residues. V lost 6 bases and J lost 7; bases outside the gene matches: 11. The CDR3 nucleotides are TGTGCCAGCAGACTTCACAGGGGTCTGGACGGGGAGCTGTTTTTT. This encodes CASRLHRGLDGELFF. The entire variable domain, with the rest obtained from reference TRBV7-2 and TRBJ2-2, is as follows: GAGVSQSPSNKVTEKGKDVELRCDPISGHTALYWYRQSLGQGLEFLIYFQGNSAPDKSGLPSDRFSAERTGGSVSTLTIQRTQQEDSAVYLCASRLHRGLDGELFFGEGSRLTVL.

The CDR3: CASNPLSRNEQFF. In nucleotides, the CDR3 is TGTGCCAGCAACCCCCTTTCGAGGAATGAGCAGTTCTTC. The chain links TRBV7-8 to TRBJ2-1; D not certain. V lost 7 bases and J lost 7, with 14 bases in between. CDR1 is SGHVS, CDR2 FQNEAQ, per germline. The CDR3 spans 13 residues.

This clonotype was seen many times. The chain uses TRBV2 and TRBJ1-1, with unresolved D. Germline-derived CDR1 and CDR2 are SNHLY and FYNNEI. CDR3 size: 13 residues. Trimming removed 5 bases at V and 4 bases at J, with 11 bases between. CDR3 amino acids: CASSTRGGTEAFF. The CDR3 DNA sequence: TGTGCCAGCAGTACACGAGGCGGCACTGAAGCTTTCTTT. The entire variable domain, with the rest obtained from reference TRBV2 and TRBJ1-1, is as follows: EPEVTQTPSHQVTQMGQEVILRCVPISNHLYFYWYRQILGQKVEFLVSFYNNEISEKSEIFDDQFSVERPDGSNFTLKIRSTKLEDSAMYFCASSTRGGTEAFFGQGTRLTVV.

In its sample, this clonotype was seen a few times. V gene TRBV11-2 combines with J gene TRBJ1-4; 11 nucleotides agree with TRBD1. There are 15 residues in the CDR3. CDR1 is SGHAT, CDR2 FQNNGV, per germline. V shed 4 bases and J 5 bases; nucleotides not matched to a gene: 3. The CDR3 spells CASSWDRGINEKLFF. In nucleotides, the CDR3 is TGTGCCAGCAGCTGGGACAGGGGGATAAATGAAAAACTGTTTTTT.